Each of the 23 T cell receptor beta chains below was sequenced from the same sample in a study of response to subunit inactivated influenza vaccine. TCRdb used MiXCR to reprocess the RT-PCR reads, holding one entry per CDR3 protein. The top ten clones hold 5.5% to 7% of a sample with around 760,000 distinct CDR3 sequences, roughly 13% of them seen once. Sequences were derived from PBMCs from blood, sampled roughly 2 weeks before vaccination. The receptor set was obtained from a man aged 45-60 years who received an inactivated influenza vaccine.

The gene calls are TRBV25-1 and TRBJ1-2, with D maybe TRBD1 (6 bases). The CDR3 length is 13 residues. Germline V gene data show CDR1 as MGHDK and CDR2 as SYGVNS. Trimming took 4 bases from V and 6 from J, leaving 12 bases between them. The CDR3 reads CASSATGWDGYTF. The CDR3 DNA is TGTGCCAGCAGTGCTACAGGGTGGGATGGCTACACCTTC.

The table lists this clonotype with a few counts. The chain recombines TRBV5-1 with TRBJ2-2; 7 nucleotides line up with TRBD1. J lost 1 base, V lost 3 bases, and 6 bases had no gene match. CDR1 is SGHRS, CDR2 YFSETQ, per germline. The length of the CDR3 is 16 residues. The CDR3 region has the DNA TGCGCCAGCAGCTGGGGCAGGACAGGGAACACCGGGGAGCTGTTTTTT. Translating gives CASSWGRTGNTGELFF.

This clonotype has a count of ten or more. The chain combines TRBV3-1 with TRBJ2-5; D possibly matches TRBD1 or TRBD2 (6 bases each). Trimming left V 4 bases short and J 7 bases short, with 19 bases between. The CDR3 runs to 15 residues. In germline, CDR1 is LGHDT, CDR2 YNNKEL (reference sequence). In nucleotides, the CDR3 is TGTGCCAGCAGCCCGACCCCGGGGGCGACGGTGACCCAGTACTTC. Its protein is CASSPTPGATVTQYF.

Only a few counts were recorded for this clonotype. The chain employs TRBV4-1 and TRBJ2-7; D is perhaps TRBD1 (5 bases). V dropped 1 base and J dropped 6 bases, with 10 bases sitting between them. CDR3 length: 13 residues. CDR1 MGHRA and CDR2 YSYEKL come from the germline V gene. This chain's CDR3 is CASSQVQGGEQYF. CDR3 in DNA: TGCGCCAGCAGCCAAGTGCAGGGCGGCGAGCAGTACTTC.

The count of this clonotype is one. This chain joins TRBV12-3 or TRBV12-4 and TRBJ1-6, with 9 nucleotides matching TRBD1. This CDR3 comprises 17 residues. The ends lost 6 bases at V and 8 bases at J; junction bases unmatched: 14. The chain's CDR3 is CASSPGTGLNGYSPLHF. CDR3 DNA: TGTGCCAGCAGCCCAGGGACAGGGCTTAACGGTTATTCACCCCTCCACTTT.

The table lists this clonotype with a few counts. The chain employs TRBV6-1 and TRBJ2-7; D gene ambiguous. Per germline, CDR1 MNHNS and CDR2 SASEGT. The CDR3 spans 13 residues. V gave up 4 bases and J gave up 7 bases, with 14 bases separating them. The CDR3 reads CASSVRPAREQYF. The CDR3 region has the DNA TGTGCCAGCAGTGTCCGTCCCGCACGGGAGCAGTACTTC.

This clonotype came up a few times. This chain joins TRBV10-3 and TRBJ1-1, with 8 bases aligning to TRBD1. Germline CDR1 and CDR2: ENHRY and SYGVKD. The CDR3 is 15 residues long. The junction had 12 bases not matched to a gene; V was cut back by 8 bases and J by 4 bases. CDR3 loop: CAIQPRDRYLTEAFF. The CDR3, as DNA: TGTGCCATCCAACCCCGGGACAGGTACCTCACTGAAGCTTTCTTT.

The CDR3 reads CASSVVGLGDEQFF. The CDR3 DNA reads TGTGCCAGCAGCGTAGTTGGACTAGGGGATGAGCAGTTCTTC. The chain carries TRBV9 and TRBJ2-1, with 7 bases lining up with TRBD2. Germline V gene sequence: CDR1 SGDLS, CDR2 YYNGEE. With V trimmed by 0 bases and J by 8 bases, 5 bases remained unmatched. This CDR3 has 14 residues. The variable domain in full, completed from reference TRBV9 and TRBJ2-1, reads DSGVTQTPKHLITATGQRVTLRCSPRSGDLSVYWYQQSLDQGLQFLIQYYNGEERAKGNILERFSAQQFPDLHSELNLSSLELGDSALYFCASSVVGLGDEQFFGPGTRLTVL.

The chain combines TRBV5-6 with TRBJ2-7; TRBD1 aligns across 9 bases. From germline, CDR1 is SGHDT and CDR2 YYEEEE. J gave up 5 bases and V 4 bases, and 10 bases lay outside the gene matches. This CDR3 has 15 amino acids. CDR3 loop: CASSTPGQGNDEQYF. DNA for the CDR3: TGTGCCAGCAGCACGCCGGGACAGGGAAACGACGAGCAGTACTTC.

Only a few counts were recorded for this clonotype. The rearrangement links TRBV28 to TRBJ2-6; D not resolved. V gave up 4 bases and J gave up 0 bases, with 10 bases separating them. The CDR3 is 16 residues long. Germline lookup yields CDR1 MDHEN and CDR2 SYDVKM. CDR3 in DNA: TGTGCCAGCAGTTCGGACCATTCCTCTGGGGCCAACGTCCTGACTTTC. This gives the protein CASSSDHSSGANVLTF.

The chain has TRBV4-3 and TRBJ1-1; D ambiguous. Germline CDR1 and CDR2: LGHNA and YSLEER. The CDR3 runs to 13 residues. V was cut by 2 bases and J by 3 bases, with 7 bases left in between. In nucleotides, the CDR3 is TGCGCCAGCAGCCAACGGGAACACACTGAAGCTTTCTTT. Its protein product is CASSQREHTEAFF.

The V call is TRBV2, the J call TRBJ2-5, with 11 nucleotides matching TRBD2. Germline V gives CDR1 SNHLY, CDR2 FYNNEI. Trimming cost V 1 base and J 0 bases; bases outside gene matches: 7. The CDR3 contains 18 residues. CDR3 region: CASSEGLAGGVYQETQYF. The CDR3, as DNA: TGTGCCAGCAGTGAAGGGCTAGCGGGGGGAGTATACCAAGAGACCCAGTACTTC.

V gene TRBV6-2 or TRBV6-3 combines with J gene TRBJ2-7; 8 bases match TRBD2. CDR1 and CDR2 from the germline V gene are MNHEY and SVGEGT. The CDR3 sequence is 14 residues long. The V gene end was trimmed by 7 bases and the J gene end by 3 bases; junction bases not matched to a gene: 8. The CDR3 reads CASNRAGEFYEQYF. DNA for the CDR3: TGTGCCAGCAACCGAGCGGGAGAATTCTACGAGCAGTACTTC.

In this sample, this clonotype turned up a few times. V and J are TRBV15 and TRBJ1-2; possible D gene TRBD1, 5 bases. The germline CDR1 and CDR2 sequences are LNHNV and YYDKDF (reference sequence). The length of the CDR3 is 14 residues. V lost 4 bases and J lost 6, with 15 bases in between. The CDR3 nucleotides read TGTGCCACCAGCACTCGGCTGGGGGTGAATGGCTACACCTTC. Its protein is CATSTRLGVNGYTF. The whole variable domain, filled in from reference TRBV15 and TRBJ1-2, reads DAMVIQNPRYQVTQFGKPVTLSCSQTLNHNVMYWYQQKSSQAPKLLFHYYDKDFNNEADTPDNFQSRRPNTSFCFLDIRSPGLGDTAMYLCATSTRLGVNGYTFGSGTRLTVV.

The rearrangement links TRBV20-1 to TRBJ1-1; D might be TRBD1 (5 bases). CDR1 and CDR2 (germline): DFQATT, SNEGSKA (reference sequence). The CDR3 runs 13 residues. The ends were cut back, 6 bases at V and 2 bases at J, with 13 bases in the middle. The CDR3 reads CSALQGYNTEAFF. The DNA for the CDR3 is TGCAGTGCCCTCCAGGGTTACAACACTGAAGCTTTCTTT.

This clonotype was found a few times. The chain links TRBV28 to TRBJ2-1; 8 nucleotides agree with TRBD2. Germline V gene data show CDR1 as MDHEN and CDR2 as SYDVKM. The CDR3 is 12 amino acids. Trimming cost V 9 bases and J 8 bases; bases outside gene matches: 6. In DNA, the CDR3 is TGTGCCAGACTAGCGGAGCCGGATGAGCAGTTCTTC. Translated: CARLAEPDEQFF.

This clonotype has only a few counts. The rearrangement joins TRBV20-1 to TRBJ1-5; the D is unclear. The CDR3 is 12 residues long. Per the germline V gene, CDR1 is DFQATT and CDR2 is SNEGSKA (reference sequence). Trimming took 4 bases from V and 4 from J, leaving 8 bases between them. CDR3 residues: CSAIGRNQPQHF. CDR3 bases: TGCAGTGCTATCGGTCGTAATCAGCCCCAGCATTTT.

This clonotype showed up many times. The chain links TRBV5-1 to TRBJ2-7, with TRBD2 identical over 8 bases. CDR3 length: 16 amino acids. Germline trimming cut 0 bases from V and 0 bases from J; bases unmatched to any gene: 5. Germline V gene lookup returns CDR1 SGHRS and CDR2 YFSETQ. The CDR3 DNA sequence: TGCGCCAGCAGCTTGGTAGCGCGGGGGGCCTCCTACGAGCAGTACTTC. Its protein is CASSLVARGASYEQYF.

This clonotype was detected a few times. This chain connects TRBV5-6 to TRBJ1-3, with 7 bases that match TRBD1. V shed 4 bases, J shed 2 bases, and the junction held 3 bases outside the gene matches. Germline V gives CDR1 SGHDT, CDR2 YYEEEE. This CDR3 region has 14 residues. The CDR3 region has the DNA TGTGCCAGCAGCCGACAGGGTACTGGAAACACCATATATTTT. Translated: CASSRQGTGNTIYF. The whole variable domain, filled in from reference TRBV5-6 and TRBJ1-3, reads DAGVTQSPTHLIKTRGQQVTLRCSPKSGHDTVSWYQQALGQGPQFIFQYYEEEERQRGNFPDRFSGHQFPNYSSELNVNALLLGDSALYLCASSRQGTGNTIYFGEGSWLTVV.

This clonotype has only a few counts. The chain recombines TRBV6-2 or TRBV6-3 with TRBJ2-7; TRBD2 matches 10 bases. This CDR3 has 13 residues. Trimming cost V 9 bases and J 5 bases; bases outside gene matches: 7. Germline V gene sequence: CDR1 MNHEY, CDR2 SVGEGT. The CDR3 protein is CASILAGGHEQYF. CDR3 bases: TGTGCCAGTATCTTAGCGGGAGGCCACGAGCAGTACTTC.

This chain links TRBV12-3 or TRBV12-4 with TRBJ2-2; TRBD2 aligns across 9 bases. The CDR3 has 16 amino acids. The ends lost 7 bases at V and 7 bases at J; junction bases unmatched: 13. CDR3 loop: CASTARGGRASGELFF. DNA for the CDR3: TGTGCCAGCACCGCCAGGGGCGGGAGGGCCAGCGGGGAGCTGTTTTTT.

Details on this clonotype: At one end, the junction sequence differs from germline, possibly due to a read error. This sequence joins TRBV28 and TRBJ2-7; no firm D call. The germline V gene has CDR1 MDHEN and CDR2 SYDVKM. There are 11 residues in the CDR3. This CDR3 is CTSRRGYEQYF. In nucleotides, the CDR3 is TGCACGTCGAGGCGCGGCTACGAGCAGTACTTC.

The genes are TRBV7-9 and TRBJ2-7; 8 positions agree with TRBD1. J gave up 5 bases and V 5 bases, and 8 bases lay outside the gene matches. The germline V gene has CDR1 SEHNR and CDR2 FQNEAQ (reference sequence). The CDR3 spans 14 residues. In DNA form, the CDR3 reads TGTGCCAGCAGCGTGGGACAGGCCGTCCACGAGCAGTACTTC. It codes for CASSVGQAVHEQYF.